The present TCR beta chain was sequenced within a study of T cells in Graves' hyperthyroidism and ophthalmopathy. A word on this clonotype: Mismatch with germline at one junction end may stem from a read error.

RNA transcripts served as the template for amplifying TCR beta CDR3 regions. First-round RT-PCR with HTBI primers amplified the TCR CDR3 region. One entry per CDR3 protein results from TCRdb running MiXCR on the multiplex PCR reads. The sample includes hundreds of thousands of distinct CDR3 sequences, 15% to 20% of them seen just once. This CDR3 is built from 13 residues. Germline CDR1 is KGHSH and CDR2 is LQKENI. The clonotype originates from a woman aged 25 to 45 with Graves' hyperthyroidism. The chain joins TRBV18 to TRBJ1-2, with 9 bases that match TRBD1. What was sequenced was blood. The CDR3 bases are TGTGCCAGCTCACCCGGGACAGGGCCTGGCAACACCTTC. Protein product: CASSPGTGPGNTF.